A single sample gave rise to the 10 T cell receptor beta chains below, sequenced in a study of cytomegalovirus exposure and HLA in healthy donors. The PCR contained 60 Vbeta and 13 Jbeta primers. The data were produced by immunoSEQ multiplex PCR, yet TCRdb's version contains in-frame clones alone and is incomplete. The table lists 200,000 or so clones, roughly 74% of them singletons. Material: PBMCs. These receptors were obtained from a woman aged 25 to 39 in good health and CMV-seropositive.

This clone was counted only a few times. The V and J genes are TRBV18 and TRBJ2-2, with a tentative D call TRBD1 (6 bases). Trimming removed 0 bases from V and 4 bases from J, with 18 bases in between. From germline, CDR1 is KGHSH and CDR2 LQKENI. The CDR3 runs to 18 residues. The CDR3 here is CASSPPGVNRETTGELFF. The DNA for the CDR3 is TGTGCCAGCTCACCACCGGGGGTTAACAGGGAGACCACCGGGGAGCTGTTTTTT.

The rearrangement joins TRBV7-9 to TRBJ2-5; D may be TRBD2 (5 bases). V gave up 2 bases and J gave up 3 bases, with 13 bases separating them. Germline assignment: CDR1 SEHNR and CDR2 FQNEAQ (reference sequence). The CDR3 consists of 15 residues. The CDR3 spells CASSLPPGYEETQYF. The CDR3 DNA follows: TGTGCCAGCAGCTTACCTCCGGGGTACGAAGAGACCCAGTACTTC. Using reference TRBV7-9 and TRBJ2-5 for the parts outside the CDR3, the full variable domain is DTGVSQNPRHKITKRGQNVTFRCDPISEHNRLYWYRQTLGQGPEFLTYFQNEAQLEKSRLLSDRFSAERPKGSFSTLEIQRTEQGDSAMYLCASSLPPGYEETQYFGPGTRLLVL.

This chain connects TRBV7-8 to TRBJ2-7; tentative D call: TRBD1 (6 bases). Germline V gives CDR1 SGHVS, CDR2 FQNEAQ. Trimming removed 3 bases from V and 5 bases from J, with 17 bases in between. The CDR3 extends over 15 amino acids. In DNA form, the CDR3 reads TGTGCCAGCAGCTTGATGGCAGGGGTTGGCCACGAGCAGTACTTC. The encoded protein is CASSLMAGVGHEQYF.

V is TRBV7-9 and J is TRBJ1-1, with TRBD1 matching over 8 bases. The trim removed 5 bases at V and 4 bases at J, leaving 6 bases unmatched. Per the germline V gene, CDR1 is SEHNR and CDR2 is FQNEAQ (reference sequence). The CDR3 loop spans 14 amino acids. The CDR3 region has the DNA TGTGCCAGCAGCCCCCGGACAGGGCCCACTGAAGCTTTCTTT. The encoded protein is CASSPRTGPTEAFF.

The rearrangement joins TRBV7-9 to TRBJ1-4; D perhaps matches TRBD1 (6 bases). The CDR3 covers 14 residues. Germline CDR1 SEHNR, CDR2 FQNEAQ (reference sequence). Trimming pared 3 bases from V and 7 bases from J, leaving 12 bases between. CDR3 residues: CASSFGGQGEKLFF. CDR3 DNA sequence: TGTGCCAGCAGCTTCGGGGGGCAGGGTGAAAAACTGTTTTTT.

The chain employs TRBV25-1 and TRBJ1-2, with D possibly being TRBD1 (6 bases). CDR3 length: 12 amino acids. Germline-derived CDR1 and CDR2 are MGHDK and SYGVNS. Deletions cut 10 bases from V and 7 bases from J, with 16 bases between. The CDR3 spells CATTGRGVGYTF. Here the CDR3 DNA reads TGTGCCACCACCGGGAGGGGGGTTGGCTACACCTTC.

This chain connects TRBV28 to TRBJ1-2, with 7 positions matching TRBD1. The CDR3 totals 13 residues. V lost 5 bases, J lost 8 bases, and 8 bases stayed unmatched. Germline V lookup: CDR1 MDHEN, CDR2 SYDVKM. CDR3 region: CASSATGTLGYTF. In DNA, the CDR3 is TGTGCCAGCAGTGCGACAGGGACGCTCGGCTACACCTTC.

The chain combines TRBV4-2 with TRBJ2-4; D uncertain. The CDR3 contains 16 residues. Trimming took 5 bases from V and 4 from J, leaving 18 bases between them. Germline assignment: CDR1 LGHNA and CDR2 YNFKEQ. The CDR3 bases are TGTGCCAGCAGCGTACGACTCCGAGAGGAGAAAAACATTCAGTACTTC. Encoded protein: CASSVRLREEKNIQYF.

V and J are TRBV7-6 and TRBJ2-5, with a possible D match to TRBD1 (6 bases). The J call may be wrong; the DNA end is better matched by TRBJ2-7. The CDR3 has 14 amino acids. CDR1 and CDR2 from the germline V gene are SGHVS and FNYEAQ. The CDR3 DNA sequence: TGTGCCAGCAGCTTAGAGGGGGAAAGAGGCGAGCAGTACTTC. Residues: CASSLEGERGEQYF.

The gene calls are TRBV7-2 and TRBJ1-1; D perhaps matches TRBD1 (6 bases). CDR3 length: 14 amino acids. V shed 5 bases and J shed 4 bases, with 14 bases lying between them. Germline V lookup: CDR1 SGHTA, CDR2 FQGNSA. The CDR3 DNA sequence: TGTGCCAGCAGCCAAGGGCAGGGGATCACTGAAGCTTTCTTT. Its protein is CASSQGQGITEAFF.